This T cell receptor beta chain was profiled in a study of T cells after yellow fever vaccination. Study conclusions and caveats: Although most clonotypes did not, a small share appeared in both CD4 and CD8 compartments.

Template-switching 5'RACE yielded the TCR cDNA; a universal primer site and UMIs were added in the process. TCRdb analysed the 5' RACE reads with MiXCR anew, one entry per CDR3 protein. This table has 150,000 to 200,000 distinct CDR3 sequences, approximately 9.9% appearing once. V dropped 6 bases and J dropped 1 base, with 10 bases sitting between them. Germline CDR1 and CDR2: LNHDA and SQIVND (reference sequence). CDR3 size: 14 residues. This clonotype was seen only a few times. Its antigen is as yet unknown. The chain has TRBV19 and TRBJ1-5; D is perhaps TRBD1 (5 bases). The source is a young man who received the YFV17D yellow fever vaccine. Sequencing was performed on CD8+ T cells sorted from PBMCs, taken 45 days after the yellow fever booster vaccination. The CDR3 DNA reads TGTGCCAGTAGAAAGGGACGGAGCAATCAGCCCCAGCATTTT. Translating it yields CASRKGRSNQPQHF.